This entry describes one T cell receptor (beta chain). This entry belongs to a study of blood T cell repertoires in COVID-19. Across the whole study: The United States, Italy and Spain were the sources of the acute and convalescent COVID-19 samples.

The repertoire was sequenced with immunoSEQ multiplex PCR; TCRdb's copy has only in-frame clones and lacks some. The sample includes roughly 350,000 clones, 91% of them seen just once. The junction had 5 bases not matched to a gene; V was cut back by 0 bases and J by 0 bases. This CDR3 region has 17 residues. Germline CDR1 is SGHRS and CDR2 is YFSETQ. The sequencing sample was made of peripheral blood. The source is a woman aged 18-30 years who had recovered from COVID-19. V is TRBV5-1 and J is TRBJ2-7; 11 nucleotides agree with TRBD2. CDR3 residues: CASSLGGTSGSSYEQYV. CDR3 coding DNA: TGCGCCAGCAGCTTGGGGGGCACTAGCGGGAGCTCCTACGAGCAGTACGTC.